Below are 28 T cell receptor beta chains sequenced from a single sample in a study of T cell responses to AZD1222 COVID-19 vaccine. Clones were sequenced by immunoSEQ multiplex PCR, and TCRdb holds only the in-frame ones, with some missing. The table records 90,000 to 130,000 clones, around 90% of them present only once. This specimen consisted of peripheral blood, obtained on day 0 of MenACWY control vaccination. The receptors come from an adult in good health.

This clone was counted a few times. V usage is TRBV27 and J usage is TRBJ1-5; D uncertain. The V end lost 4 bases, the J end lost 2 bases, and 12 bases lay between the germline ends. The CDR3 is made up of 15 amino acids. Per the germline V gene, CDR1 is MNHEY and CDR2 is SMNVEV (reference sequence). The CDR3 DNA sequence: TGTGCCAGCAGTTCCTCGGGTACCGGCAATCAGCCCCAGCATTTT. This codes for CASSSSGTGNQPQHF.

This sequence joins TRBV6-2 or TRBV6-3 and TRBJ1-5; D gene unclear. CDR1 is MNHEY and CDR2 is SVGEGT in the germline V gene. This CDR3 region has 14 residues. V lost 6 bases, J lost 5 bases, and 14 bases lay in between. The CDR3 DNA is TGTGCCAGCAGCCCAAATCAGGTCGATCAGCCCCAGCATTTT. Encoded protein: CASSPNQVDQPQHF.

This clone appeared once. The chain combines TRBV2 with TRBJ1-5; D gene unclear. V lost 4 bases and J lost 6, with 7 bases in between. The CDR3 has 12 residues. Germline-derived CDR1 and CDR2 are SNHLY and FYNNEI. The CDR3, as DNA: TGTGCCAGCAGTGCAATCAGTCAGCCCCAGCATTTT. Its protein product is CASSAISQPQHF.

The V and J genes are TRBV11-2 and TRBJ2-7, with TRBD1 matching 7 bases. V gave up 1 base and J gave up 6 bases; unmatched junction bases: 6. This CDR3 is built from 14 residues. CDR1 SGHAT and CDR2 FQNNGV come from the germline V gene. CDR3 amino acids: CASSLVRGIGEQYF. The CDR3 DNA reads as TGTGCCAGCAGCTTAGTCAGGGGGATAGGCGAGCAGTACTTC. Supplemented by reference TRBV11-2 and TRBJ2-7, the full variable domain reads EAGVAQSPRYKIIEKRQSVAFWCNPISGHATLYWYQQILGQGPKLLIQFQNNGVVDDSQLPKDRFSAERLKGVDSTLKIQPAKLEDSAVYLCASSLVRGIGEQYFGPGTRLTVT.

The chain carries TRBV6-1 and TRBJ1-3; a weak D match, TRBD1 (5 bases). Germline V gene lookup returns CDR1 MNHNS and CDR2 SASEGT. Trimming cost V 4 bases and J 2 bases, with 15 bases left between them. This CDR3 is built from 16 residues. The chain's CDR3 is CASSGNLGRTGNTIYF. The CDR3 coding sequence is TGTGCCAGCAGTGGCAACTTGGGACGGACTGGAAACACCATATATTTT.

This clone was recorded only once. The chain recombines TRBV6-2 or TRBV6-3 with TRBJ2-3, with TRBD1 matching over 7 bases. CDR1 and CDR2 (germline): MNHEY, SVGEGT. The V gene end was trimmed by 1 base and the J gene end by 5 bases; junction bases not matched to a gene: 12. The CDR3 runs to 17 residues. For the CDR3, the DNA is TGTGCCAGCAGTTACTTGAGGACAGGATTTTTACGAGATACGCAGTATTTT. It translates to CASSYLRTGFLRDTQYF.

Regarding this clone: The sample carries other DNA sequences with the same CDR3. CDR3 residues: CASSLGSYEQYF. The CDR3 DNA reads TGTGCCAGCAGCTTGGGTAGCTACGAGCAGTACTTC. The chain couples TRBV7-9 to TRBJ2-7; D ambiguous. The CDR3 loop spans 12 amino acids. The germline CDR1 and CDR2 sequences are SEHNR and FQNEAQ (reference sequence). V was cut by 3 bases and J by 3 bases, with 6 bases left in between. The full variable domain, completed using reference TRBV7-9 and TRBJ2-7, is DTGVSQNPRHKITKRGQNVTFRCDPISEHNRLYWYRQTLGQGPEFLTYFQNEAQLEKSRLLSDRFSAERPKGSFSTLEIQRTEQGDSAMYLCASSLGSYEQYFGPGTRLTVT.

V and J are TRBV7-9 and TRBJ2-7; TRBD2 might be the D (6 bases). This CDR3 region has 14 residues. Looked up from germline, CDR1 is SEHNR and CDR2 is FQNEAQ (reference sequence). V was clipped by 4 bases and J by 8 bases, with 18 bases between them. As DNA, the CDR3 is TGTGCCAGCAGCTGGGGGGATGACCGCCTGAAGCAGTACTTC. Encoded protein: CASSWGDDRLKQYF.

The CDR3 loop reads CASSPGEVGNQPQHF. In DNA form, the CDR3 reads TGCGCCAGCAGCCCAGGGGAGGTTGGCAATCAGCCCCAGCATTTT. This rearrangement joins TRBV5-1 to TRBJ1-5; D perhaps matches TRBD1 (6 bases). V lost 4 bases and J lost 2, with 13 bases in between. The CDR3 has 15 amino acids. The V gene's germline CDR1 is SGHRS and CDR2 YFSETQ.

The chain joins TRBV3-1 (or the pseudogene TRBV3-2) to TRBJ2-7, with D perhaps assigned TRBD1 or TRBD2 (5 bases each). This CDR3 is 14 amino acids long. The germline gives CDR1 LGHDT, CDR2 YNNKEL (reference sequence). Trimming cost V 3 bases and J 2 bases, with 11 bases left between them. CDR3 in amino acids: CASSQGTVTYEQYF. For the CDR3, the DNA is TGTGCCAGCAGCCAGGGGACCGTTACCTACGAGCAGTACTTC.

J is TRBJ2-7 and V is TRBV6-1; a possible D gene is TRBD1 (5 bases). V lost 2 bases, J lost 3 bases, and 11 bases lay in between. The germline CDR1 and CDR2 sequences are MNHNS and SASEGT. This CDR3 comprises 14 residues. The CDR3 coding sequence is TGTGCCAGCAGTGAAATGGCAGGGCTCTACGAGCAGTACTTC. This encodes CASSEMAGLYEQYF.

This clone occurred once. The V and J genes are TRBV11-1 and TRBJ2-1; 12 bases agree with TRBD2. The germline V gene has CDR1 SGHAT and CDR2 FQDESV (reference sequence). V lost 5 bases, J lost 2 bases, and 4 bases stayed unmatched. CDR3 length: 16 amino acids. The DNA of the CDR3 is TGTGCCAGCAGCACAAGACTAGCGGGGGCCTACAATGAGCAGTTCTTC. Translating gives CASSTRLAGAYNEQFF.

V is TRBV24-1 and J is TRBJ2-1, with TRBD1 identical over 10 bases. The CDR3 consists of 14 residues. Germline V gene sequence: CDR1 KGHDR, CDR2 SFDVKD. The J segment lost 5 bases and the V segment lost 7 bases, leaving 4 bases of the junction unmatched. This CDR3 reads CATRGTGADNEQFF. Here the CDR3 DNA reads TGTGCCACCAGGGGGACAGGGGCTGACAATGAGCAGTTCTTC.

This clone was seen a handful of times. The chain recombines TRBV10-3 with TRBJ1-2, with 9 bases lining up with TRBD1. The CDR3 sequence is 19 residues long. Germline V lookup: CDR1 ENHRY, CDR2 SYGVKD. Germline trimming cut 4 bases from V and 4 bases from J; bases unmatched to any gene: 19. CDR3 in amino acids: CAISGSLPGGTGRTYGYTF. CDR3 nucleotides: TGTGCCATCAGTGGTTCCCTCCCCGGGGGGACAGGGAGGACCTATGGCTACACCTTC.

This clone was observed a handful of times. The V call is TRBV14, the J call TRBJ2-1, with D uncertain. The CDR3 is 16 amino acids. Germline V gene sequence: CDR1 SGHDN, CDR2 FVKESK. V dropped 5 bases and J dropped 2 bases, with 16 bases sitting between them. CDR3 in DNA: TGTGCCAGCAGCTCAGGCCGGCGGCAAACCTACAATGAGCAGTTCTTC. It codes for CASSSGRRQTYNEQFF.

The chain recombines TRBV30 with TRBJ1-1; 11 bases are shared with TRBD1. The CDR3 runs to 14 residues. V was clipped by 1 base and J by 9 bases; unmatched bases: 7. The germline gives CDR1 GTSNPN, CDR2 SVGIG (reference sequence). This CDR3 is CAWSAGQGGRKAFF. Written as DNA, the CDR3 is TGTGCCTGGAGTGCGGGACAGGGGGGGAGGAAAGCTTTCTTT.

The V gene is TRBV5-1, the J gene TRBJ1-2; tentatively, D is TRBD1 (6 bases). Germline lookup yields CDR1 SGHRS and CDR2 YFSETQ. The CDR3 runs 14 residues. Trimming shortened V by 4 bases and J by 0 bases, and 10 bases separated the two germline ends. CDR3 loop: CASSLDSPNYGYTF. CDR3 DNA: TGCGCCAGCAGCCTGGACAGTCCTAACTATGGCTACACCTTC.

This chain connects TRBV10-1 to TRBJ2-7; D possibly matches TRBD1 or TRBD2 (5 bases each). V was pared by 2 bases and J by 5 bases, with 13 bases between. Germline loops: CDR1 WNHNN, CDR2 SYGVQD (reference sequence). The CDR3 runs to 14 residues. The DNA of the CDR3 is TGCGCCAGCAGTGAGGGTCAGGGACGCGACGAGCAGTACTTC. Its translation: CASSEGQGRDEQYF.

This chain uses TRBV6-6 with TRBJ1-5, with D maybe TRBD1 (5 bases). The CDR3 has 16 residues. The germline CDR1 and CDR2 sequences are MNHNY and SVGAGI (reference sequence). Trimming shortened V by 1 base and J by 7 bases, and 17 bases separated the two germline ends. CDR3 amino acids: CASSYWMTGAGQPQHF. CDR3 bases: TGTGCCAGCAGTTACTGGATGACTGGGGCTGGGCAGCCCCAGCATTTT.

This clone turned up a few times. J is TRBJ2-1 and V is TRBV21-1; the D call of TRBD1 is as the table states it, not checked on the DNA. TRBV21-1 is a pseudogene segment. CDR3 length: 16 amino acids. The CDR3 DNA follows: TGTGCCAGCAGCAAAGAGGTTGGACAGGGTTACAATGAGCAGTTCTTC. This encodes CASSKEVGQGYNEQFF.

The genes are TRBV5-1 and TRBJ2-7, with D perhaps being TRBD1 or TRBD2 (5 bases each). The CDR3 length is 15 residues. The germline V and J ends were trimmed by 2 bases and 7 bases, with 19 bases remaining between them. Looked up from germline, CDR1 is SGHRS and CDR2 is YFSETQ. CDR3 coding DNA: TGCGCCAGCAGCTTTTTGCGGACACCCGGGGAGGAGCAGTACTTC. Encoded protein: CASSFLRTPGEEQYF.

This chain uses TRBV13 with TRBJ2-5, with 8 bases aligning to TRBD2. The J segment lost 1 base and the V segment lost 5 bases, leaving 9 bases of the junction unmatched. This CDR3 contains 16 residues. CDR1 and CDR2 from the germline V gene are PRHDT and FYEKMQ (reference sequence). The CDR3 DNA sequence: TGTGCCAGCAGCCAGCGAGGGCGGGGGGCCCAAGAGACCCAGTACTTC. It translates to CASSQRGRGAQETQYF.

The chain is built from TRBV3-1 (or the pseudogene TRBV3-2) and TRBJ1-3, with 8 bases matching TRBD1. V shed 7 bases, J shed 3 bases, and the junction held 5 bases outside the gene matches. This CDR3 has 14 residues. Germline-derived CDR1 and CDR2 are LGHDT and YNNKEL (reference sequence). Written as DNA, the CDR3 is TGTGCCAGCATCCAGACAGGGGTTGGAAACACCATATATTTT. Its protein is CASIQTGVGNTIYF.

The chain links TRBV3-1 (or the pseudogene TRBV3-2) to TRBJ2-1, with a tentative D call TRBD2 (6 bases). The germline V gene encodes CDR1 LGHDT and CDR2 YNNKEL (reference sequence). The CDR3 sequence is 13 residues long. Trimming pared 7 bases from V and 4 bases from J, leaving 11 bases between. The CDR3 loop reads CASKGAGYNEQFF. CDR3 nucleotide sequence: TGTGCCAGCAAAGGGGCGGGGTACAATGAGCAGTTCTTC.

The CDR3 DNA follows: TGCGCCAGCAGCTTGTTCCGTTCAACTAATGAAAAACTGTTTTTT. This sequence encodes CASSLFRSTNEKLFF. The chain is built from TRBV5-1 and TRBJ1-4; D is uncertain. The V end was cut by 1 base, the J end by 0 bases, with 7 bases between. In germline, CDR1 is SGHRS, CDR2 YFSETQ. There are 15 residues in the CDR3.

The V call is TRBV19, the J call TRBJ1-6; maybe TRBD1 (5 bases). Trimming pared 6 bases from V and 8 bases from J, leaving 14 bases between. The germline V gene encodes CDR1 LNHDA and CDR2 SQIVND (reference sequence). There are 14 residues in the CDR3. The CDR3 region is CASRPGLSHSPLHF. In DNA form, the CDR3 reads TGTGCCAGTAGGCCGGGACTCTCCCATTCACCCCTCCACTTT.

The rearrangement uses TRBV3-1 (or the pseudogene TRBV3-2) and TRBJ2-3; D is unresolved. CDR3 size: 13 residues. Per germline, CDR1 LGHDT and CDR2 YNNKEL (reference sequence). The V and J ends lost 2 bases and 7 bases respectively, with 10 bases between them. The CDR3 spells CASSQRLGYTQYF. The CDR3 DNA reads as TGTGCCAGCAGCCAAAGACTGGGTTATACGCAGTATTTT.

The chain carries TRBV10-3 and TRBJ1-1; D gene uncertain. V was shortened by 0 bases and J by 1 base, with 6 bases between the two germline ends. The CDR3 has 14 residues. Germline V gene sequence: CDR1 ENHRY, CDR2 SYGVKD. For the CDR3, the DNA is TGTGCCATCAGTGAGTCGAGAGGGAACACTGAAGCTTTCTTT. Its protein is CAISESRGNTEAFF.